This record covers a single T cell receptor (beta chain). Its specificity is not known. This sample is drawn from a study of T cell repertoires in cytomegalovirus infection. TCRdb called the reads again in MiXCR, with one record for every CDR3 protein. This table holds 700,000 to 950,000 distinct CDR3 sequences, 30% to 35% found once. The TCR sequence derives from a human donor in good health (CMV status not recorded). Some clones in this sample may be carry-over from other donors' samples. The sequences come from cultured CD8+ T cells from PBMCs, collected from culture after CMV antigen stimulation.

The CDR3 sequence: CASSPRLAGVNEQFF. Here the CDR3 DNA reads TGTGCCAGCAGCCCTCGGCTAGCGGGGGTGAATGAGCAGTTCTTC. The chain combines TRBV9 with TRBJ2-1, with 10 bases matching TRBD2. CDR3 length: 15 amino acids. The germline CDR1 and CDR2 sequences are SGDLS and YYNGEE. The junction had 8 bases not matched to a gene; V was cut back by 4 bases and J by 7 bases. Based on the CDR3 plus reference TRBV9 and TRBJ2-1, the full variable domain is DSGVTQTPKHLITATGQRVTLRCSPRSGDLSVYWYQQSLDQGLQFLIQYYNGEERAKGNILERFSAQQFPDLHSELNLSSLELGDSALYFCASSPRLAGVNEQFFGPGTRLTVL.